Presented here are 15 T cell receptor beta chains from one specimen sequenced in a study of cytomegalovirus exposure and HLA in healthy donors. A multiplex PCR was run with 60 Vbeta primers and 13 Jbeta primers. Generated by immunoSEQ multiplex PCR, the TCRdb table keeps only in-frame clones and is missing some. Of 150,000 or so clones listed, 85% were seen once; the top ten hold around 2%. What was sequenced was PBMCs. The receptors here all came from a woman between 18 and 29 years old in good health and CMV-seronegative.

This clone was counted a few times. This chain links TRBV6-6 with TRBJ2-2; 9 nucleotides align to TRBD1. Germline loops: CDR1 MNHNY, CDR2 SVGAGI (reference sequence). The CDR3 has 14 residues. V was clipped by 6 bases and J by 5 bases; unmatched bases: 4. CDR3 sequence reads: CASRSDRGTGELFF. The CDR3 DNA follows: TGTGCCAGCAGAAGCGACAGGGGGACCGGGGAGCTGTTTTTT.

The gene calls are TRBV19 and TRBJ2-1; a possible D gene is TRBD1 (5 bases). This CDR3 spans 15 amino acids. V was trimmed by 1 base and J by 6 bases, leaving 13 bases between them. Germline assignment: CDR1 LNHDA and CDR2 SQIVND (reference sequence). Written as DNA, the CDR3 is TGTGCCAGTAGTATAGGACAGATCAAAAGCAATGAGCAGTTCTTC. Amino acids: CASSIGQIKSNEQFF.

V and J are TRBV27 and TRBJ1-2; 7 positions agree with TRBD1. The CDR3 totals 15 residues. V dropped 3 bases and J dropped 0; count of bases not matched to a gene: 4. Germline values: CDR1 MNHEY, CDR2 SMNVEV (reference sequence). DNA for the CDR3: TGTGCCAGCAGTTTCCGGGACAGAACTAACTATGGCTACACCTTC. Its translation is CASSFRDRTNYGYTF.

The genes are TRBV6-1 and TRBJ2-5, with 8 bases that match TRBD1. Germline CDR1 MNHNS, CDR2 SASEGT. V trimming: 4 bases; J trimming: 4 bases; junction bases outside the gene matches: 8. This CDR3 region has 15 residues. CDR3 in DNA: TGTGCCAGCAGTGGCCGACAGGGGCGGGGAGAGACCCAGTACTTC. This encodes CASSGRQGRGETQYF.

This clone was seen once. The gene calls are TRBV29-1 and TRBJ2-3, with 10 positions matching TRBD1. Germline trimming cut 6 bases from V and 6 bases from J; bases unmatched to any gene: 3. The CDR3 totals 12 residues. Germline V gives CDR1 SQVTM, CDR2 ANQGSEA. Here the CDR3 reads CSVGQGSDTQYF. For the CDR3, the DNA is TGCAGCGTGGGACAGGGGTCGGATACGCAGTATTTT.

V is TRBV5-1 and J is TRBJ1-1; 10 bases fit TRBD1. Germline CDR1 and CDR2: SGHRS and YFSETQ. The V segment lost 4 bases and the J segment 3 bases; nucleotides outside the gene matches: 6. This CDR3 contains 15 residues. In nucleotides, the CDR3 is TGCGCCAGCAGCCTGACCGGGACAGGGGACACTGAAGCTTTCTTT. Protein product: CASSLTGTGDTEAFF.

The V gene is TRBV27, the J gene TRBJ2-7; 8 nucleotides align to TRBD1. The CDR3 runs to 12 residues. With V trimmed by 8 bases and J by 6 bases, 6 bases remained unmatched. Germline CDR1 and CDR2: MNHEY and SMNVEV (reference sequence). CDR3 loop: CASGQGGGEQYF. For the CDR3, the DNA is TGTGCCAGCGGACAGGGAGGAGGCGAGCAGTACTTC.

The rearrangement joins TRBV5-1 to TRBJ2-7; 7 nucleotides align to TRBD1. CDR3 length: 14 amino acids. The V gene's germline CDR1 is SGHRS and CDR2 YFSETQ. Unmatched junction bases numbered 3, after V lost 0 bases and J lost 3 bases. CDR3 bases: TGCGCCAGCAGCTTGGATTACAGGGGCTACGAGCAGTACTTC. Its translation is CASSLDYRGYEQYF.

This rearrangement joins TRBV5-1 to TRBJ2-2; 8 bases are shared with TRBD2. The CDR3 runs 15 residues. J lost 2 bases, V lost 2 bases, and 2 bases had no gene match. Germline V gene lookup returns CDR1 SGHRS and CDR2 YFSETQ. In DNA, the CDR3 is TGCGCCAGCAGCTTAAGCGGGAGTAACACCGGGGAGCTGTTTTTT. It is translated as CASSLSGSNTGELFF.

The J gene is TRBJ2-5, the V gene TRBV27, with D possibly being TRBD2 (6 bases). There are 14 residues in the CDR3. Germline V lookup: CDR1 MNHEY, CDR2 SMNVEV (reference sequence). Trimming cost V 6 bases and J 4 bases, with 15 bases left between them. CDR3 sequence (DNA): TGTGCCAGCAGCCCGGGAGATTCCACAGAGACCCAGTACTTC. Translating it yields CASSPGDSTETQYF.

CDR3 amino acids: CASTGGWQGYEQYF. DNA for the CDR3: TGTGCCAGCACCGGGGGGTGGCAGGGCTACGAGCAGTACTTC. The chain links TRBV7-9 to TRBJ2-7; 7 bases fit TRBD2. V gave up 7 bases and J gave up 3 bases; unmatched junction bases: 9. The germline V gene has CDR1 SEHNR and CDR2 FQNEAQ (reference sequence). The CDR3 has 14 residues.

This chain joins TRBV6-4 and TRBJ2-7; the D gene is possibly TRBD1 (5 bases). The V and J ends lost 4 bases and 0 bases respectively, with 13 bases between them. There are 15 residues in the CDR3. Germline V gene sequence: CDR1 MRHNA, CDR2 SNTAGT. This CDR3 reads CASSVEGASSYEQYF. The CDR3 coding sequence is TGTGCCAGCAGTGTCGAAGGGGCCTCCTCCTACGAGCAGTACTTC.

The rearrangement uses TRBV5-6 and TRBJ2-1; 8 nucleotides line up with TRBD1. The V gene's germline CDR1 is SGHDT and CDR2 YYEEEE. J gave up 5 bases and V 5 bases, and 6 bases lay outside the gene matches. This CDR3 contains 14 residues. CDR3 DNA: TGTGCCAGCAGTCTGACAGGGGTACACAATGAGCAGTTCTTC. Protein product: CASSLTGVHNEQFF.

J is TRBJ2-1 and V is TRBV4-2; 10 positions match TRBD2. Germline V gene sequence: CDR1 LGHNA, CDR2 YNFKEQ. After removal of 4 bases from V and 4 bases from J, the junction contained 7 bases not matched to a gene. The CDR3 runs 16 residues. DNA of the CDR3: TGTGCCAGCAGCCCTTCGGGGACTAGCGCATACAATGAGCAGTTCTTC. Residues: CASSPSGTSAYNEQFF.

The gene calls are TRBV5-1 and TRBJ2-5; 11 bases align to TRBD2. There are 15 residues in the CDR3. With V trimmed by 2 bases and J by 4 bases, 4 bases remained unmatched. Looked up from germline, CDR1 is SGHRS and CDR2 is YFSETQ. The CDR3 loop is CASSFSLAGGETQYF. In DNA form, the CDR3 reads TGCGCCAGCAGCTTCTCGCTAGCGGGAGGAGAGACCCAGTACTTC.